The T cell receptor (beta chain) under discussion was sequenced for a study of response to subunit inactivated influenza vaccine. Findings of the study overall: Only a handful of new T cells, the authors suggested, are recruited with each seasonal influenza vaccination.

The trim removed 3 bases at V and 4 bases at J, leaving 6 bases unmatched. CDR1 is SGHTA, CDR2 FQGNSA, per germline. The CDR3 spans 15 residues. Remarks on this clonotype: Its target is not known.

TCRdb reprocessed the RT-PCR reads via MiXCR and lists one record per CDR3 protein. The data contain 450,000 to 700,000 distinct CDR3 sequences, approximately 15% of them seen just once; the ten biggest clones take up around 10%. This TCR came from a man in his forties or fifties who received an inactivated influenza vaccine. The chain employs TRBV7-2 and TRBJ1-1, with TRBD1 matching over 9 bases. This sample comprised PBMCs from blood, obtained 11 to 12 days after vaccination. The CDR3 DNA reads as TGTGCCAGCAGCTTCCTACAGGGGGCGACCACTGAAGCTTTCTTT. This gives the protein CASSFLQGATTEAFF.